The TCR beta chain described here comes from a study of immune heterogeneity within non-small cell lung tumors. Study context: Histologically, a handful of tumors were squamous cell carcinomas and around ten were non-squamous carcinomas. The remaining 1 tumor was not otherwise specified.

This CDR3 region has 13 residues. V was clipped by 5 bases and J by 6 bases; unmatched bases: 7. Per germline, CDR1 LNHNV and CDR2 YYDKDF (reference sequence). Per sample, approximately 570 ng of bulk tumor genomic DNA was the template used. Multiple biopsies spaced far apart were taken from each primary tumor during surgery. Each patient presented with untreated, newly diagnosed non-small cell lung cancer and received curative surgery. All donors had received a new diagnosis of non-small cell lung cancer and were undergoing surgery with curative intent. A remark on this clonotype: Its antigen is unidentified.

Study outcomes and limitations: Local tumor mutational burden and local T-cell repertoire clonality showed a moderate significant correlation, R around 0.32. Different tumor locations in one patient shared dominant CDR3 beta clonotypes yet harbored unique high-frequency clones.

Multiplex PCR with 32 V and 13 J primers amplified TCR beta CDR3. TCRdb analysed the multiplex PCR reads with MiXCR anew, one entry per CDR3 protein. This table holds about 2,600 distinct CDR3 sequences, around a quarter found once. The sample taken for sequencing was lung tumor tissue. The rearrangement joins TRBV15 to TRBJ2-7; 7 bases line up with TRBD1. The sequence was collected from a man in his fifties or sixties with non-small cell lung cancer. CDR3 sequence reads: CATSVQGIGEQYF. As DNA, the CDR3 is TGTGCCACCAGCGTACAGGGGATCGGCGAGCAGTACTTC.